This TCR beta chain is from a study of T-cell reconstitution after alpha-beta-depleted transplantation in children. There are many counts of this clonotype. The target antigen is unknown. The study, taken as a whole, reports: Recipient T cells and thymic progenitors that survived gave rise to the high TCRbeta diversity observed at day 60 in some patients. Expanded clones from the graft, numbering several hundred, reportedly supplied alpha-beta T cells about two months after transplant. Newly produced T cells mostly accounted for T-cell counts and diversity one year post-transplant.

Researchers prepared the TCRbeta library using unique molecular identifiers, the study reports. MiXCR, applied by TCRdb to the PCR reads, yields one record per CDR3 protein. The table has around 700,000 distinct CDR3 sequences, around 12% seen once; the top ten hold 0.79%. Trimming took 1 base from V and 10 from J; bases not matched to a gene: 5. The CDR3 consists of 14 residues. The V gene's germline CDR1 is SEHNR and CDR2 FQNEAQ (reference sequence). The sequencing used PBMCs, collected before TCRalphabeta/CD19-depleted stem cell transplant. This chain connects TRBV7-9 to TRBJ2-1; 9 nucleotides match TRBD2. The TCR originated in a girl between 2 and 10 years old with congenital amegakaryocytic thrombocytopenia, due to receive a stem cell transplant. The CDR3 protein is CASSLGASGNEQFF. DNA of the CDR3: TGTGCCAGCAGCTTAGGTGCTAGCGGGAACGAGCAGTTCTTC.